This T cell receptor (beta chain) was documented in a study of shared clonotypes between healthy human individuals. Germline V gene data show CDR1 as SGHTA and CDR2 as FQGNSA. The CDR3 totals 16 residues. V shed 6 bases and J shed 6 bases, with 24 bases lying between them. Here immunoSEQ multiplex PCR was the method, and the copy in TCRdb shows in-frame clones only, minus some. The repertoire has more than 1,200,000 clones, 98% of them found once; the top ten carry around 0.38%. Sequenced sample: naive CD4+ T cells sorted from blood. Stated subset: CD45RA+ positively selected. The rearrangement joins TRBV7-2 to TRBJ2-7; D unclear. This clonotype was obtained from a man aged 25 to 40 in good health. The CDR3 nucleotides are TGTGCCAGCAGTCTTAGAGATGGTAGGGAATCAAGCGAGCAGTACTTC. This gives the protein CASSLRDGRESSEQYF.